This TCR beta chain was profiled in a study of blood T cell repertoires in COVID-19. The CDR3 length is 16 residues. Trimming cost V 0 bases and J 1 base; bases outside gene matches: 2. Germline V gene sequence: CDR1 KGHSH, CDR2 LQKENI. This clone was seen many times. The repertoire was sequenced with immunoSEQ multiplex PCR; TCRdb's copy has only in-frame clones and lacks some. The data show some 140,000 clones, roughly four fifths seen once. This chain joins TRBV18 and TRBJ2-1; TRBD1 matches 8 bases. The sequence derives from a man under 40 who had recovered from COVID-19. The sequenced sample was PBMCs or T cells enriched from blood (not recorded which). The CDR3 sequence: CASSPPGQASYNEQFF. In nucleotides, the CDR3 is TGTGCCAGCTCACCACCGGGACAGGCATCCTACAATGAGCAGTTCTTC.